Listed here are 26 T cell receptor beta chains from one sample, sequenced in a study of blood T cell repertoires in COVID-19. Repertoires were generated with immunoSEQ multiplex PCR, while TCRdb's copy carries only in-frame clones and drops some. The sample has roughly 500,000 clones; approximately 86% are singletons. The sample consisted of PBMCs or T cells enriched from blood (not recorded which). The receptor source for this set is a woman between 55 and 75 years old who had recovered from COVID-19.

This clone was counted only a few times. J is TRBJ1-2 and V is TRBV12-5; 8 bases line up with TRBD1. CDR1 and CDR2 from the germline V gene are LGHNT and FRNRAP. The ends lost 0 bases at V and 4 bases at J; junction bases unmatched: 7. This CDR3 has 16 residues. The CDR3 reads CASGLVTGTGSYGYTF. CDR3 DNA sequence: TGTGCTAGTGGTTTGGTCACCGGGACAGGATCCTATGGCTACACCTTC.

About this clone: Other nucleotide sequences from this sample produce the same CDR3. The chain employs TRBV30 and TRBJ1-4; weak D call: TRBD1 (5 bases). Trimming cost V 0 bases and J 8 bases, with 10 bases left between them. The CDR3 runs 13 residues. Germline lookup yields CDR1 GTSNPN and CDR2 SVGIG (reference sequence). This CDR3 is CAWSVQGSEKLFF. DNA for the CDR3: TGTGCCTGGAGTGTTCAGGGATCGGAAAAACTGTTTTTT.

The CDR3: CASSWTGGDYGYTF. The CDR3 nucleotides are TGTGCCAGCAGTTGGACAGGGGGCGACTATGGCTACACCTTC. The rearrangement joins TRBV27 to TRBJ1-2; 11 nucleotides agree with TRBD1. Germline assignment: CDR1 MNHEY and CDR2 SMNVEV (reference sequence). The length of the CDR3 is 14 residues. Trimming removed 4 bases from V and 3 bases from J; junction bases left unmatched: 1.

This chain joins TRBV5-1 and TRBJ2-3, with TRBD2 matching 7 bases. Germline lookup yields CDR1 SGHRS and CDR2 YFSETQ. The CDR3 sequence is 13 residues long. V was pared by 7 bases and J by 6 bases, with 8 bases of the junction left unmatched. The CDR3 nucleotides read TGCGCCAGCGTCGCGGGGGTTGGCGATACGCAGTATTTT. Translation gives CASVAGVGDTQYF.

Written as DNA, the CDR3 is TGTGCCAGCAGCTCCCGCAAGCGGGGGGGCCGGGTTTACGAGCAGTACTTC. Protein: CASSSRKRGGRVYEQYF. This chain uses TRBV3-1 (or the pseudogene TRBV3-2) with TRBJ2-7; 10 nucleotides line up with TRBD2. V was clipped by 5 bases and J by 4 bases; unmatched bases: 14. The V gene's germline CDR1 is LGHDT and CDR2 YNNKEL (reference sequence). The CDR3 totals 17 residues.

J is TRBJ1-4 and V is TRBV5-6; 10 bases line up with TRBD1. Germline CDR1 is SGHDT and CDR2 is YYEEEE. This CDR3 region has 14 residues. J gave up 9 bases and V 2 bases, and 4 bases lay outside the gene matches. CDR3 DNA sequence: TGTGCCAGCAGCTTCGGGACAGGGGAGCAAAAACTGTTTTTT. As protein: CASSFGTGEQKLFF. The full variable domain, in which reference TRBV5-6 and TRBJ1-4 provide the parts outside the CDR3, is DAGVTQSPTHLIKTRGQQVTLRCSPKSGHDTVSWYQQALGQGPQFIFQYYEEEERQRGNFPDRFSGHQFPNYSSELNVNALLLGDSALYLCASSFGTGEQKLFFGSGTQLSVL.

This chain connects TRBV2 to TRBJ2-3; 13 bases are shared with TRBD2. This CDR3 contains 15 residues. The germline gives CDR1 SNHLY, CDR2 FYNNEI. With 7 bases clipped from V and 4 bases from J, the junction kept 5 bases outside the gene matches. CDR3 sequence: CASKKGLAGSDTQYF. The DNA for the CDR3 is TGTGCCAGCAAAAAGGGACTAGCGGGGTCAGATACGCAGTATTTT.

The chain combines TRBV5-8 with TRBJ2-7, with 10 bases that match TRBD1. V lost 4 bases, J lost 4 bases, and 5 bases stayed unmatched. The V gene's germline CDR1 is SGHTS and CDR2 YDEGEE. CDR3 length equals 14 residues. CDR3 coding DNA: TGTGCCAGCAGCATAGGACAGGGGGGTTACGAGCAGTACTTC. This gives the protein CASSIGQGGYEQYF.

The chain couples TRBV10-3 to TRBJ1-4; a possible D gene is TRBD1 (5 bases). Germline V lookup: CDR1 ENHRY, CDR2 SYGVKD. V lost 0 bases and J lost 8, with 16 bases in between. This CDR3 is 16 amino acids long. The CDR3 region is CAISESPGGRGEKLFF. As DNA, the CDR3 is TGTGCCATCAGTGAGTCCCCGGGAGGGAGGGGCGAAAAACTGTTTTTT.

The chain employs TRBV5-5 and TRBJ1-3; 7 bases fit TRBD1. Per the germline V gene, CDR1 is SGHKS and CDR2 is YYEKEE (reference sequence). The CDR3 consists of 17 residues. V was clipped by 6 bases and J by 0 bases; unmatched bases: 12. DNA for the CDR3: TGTGCCAGCATCCTTGTACCGGGACAGCTCTCTGGAAACACCATATATTTT. This gives the protein CASILVPGQLSGNTIYF. The entire variable domain, with the rest obtained from reference TRBV5-5 and TRBJ1-3, is as follows: DAGVTQSPTHLIKTRGQQVTLRCSPISGHKSVSWYQQVLGQGPQFIFQYYEKEERGRGNFPDRFSARQFPNYSSELNVNALLLGDSALYLCASILVPGQLSGNTIYFGEGSWLTVV.

V is TRBV4-1 and J is TRBJ2-2, with 8 positions matching TRBD2. CDR3 size: 18 residues. CDR1 and CDR2 from the germline V gene are MGHRA and YSYEKL. V was clipped by 5 bases and J by 5 bases; unmatched bases: 16. CDR3 sequence reads: CASSFEGGGLKITGELFF. CDR3 coding DNA: TGCGCCAGCAGCTTTGAGGGCGGGGGGCTTAAGATAACCGGGGAGCTGTTTTTT.

The V gene is TRBV5-1, the J gene TRBJ2-7; the match to TRBD2 covers 7 bases. Trimming took 3 bases from V and 0 from J; bases not matched to a gene: 6. The V gene's germline CDR1 is SGHRS and CDR2 YFSETQ. The CDR3 sequence is 15 residues long. The CDR3 reads CASSWGGTSSYEQYF. In nucleotides, the CDR3 is TGCGCCAGCAGCTGGGGGGGGACCAGCTCCTACGAGCAGTACTTC.

The CDR3 is CASSLWGTGHQGSGDTEAFF. CDR3 sequence (DNA): TGCGCCAGCAGCTTGTGGGGGACAGGTCACCAGGGCTCGGGGGACACTGAAGCTTTCTTT. The rearrangement joins TRBV5-1 to TRBJ1-1; 8 bases are shared with TRBD1. With V trimmed by 1 base and J by 3 bases, 20 bases remained unmatched. This CDR3 has 20 amino acids. The germline gives CDR1 SGHRS, CDR2 YFSETQ.

The chain joins TRBV6-5 to TRBJ1-1; 7 bases match TRBD1. Germline values: CDR1 MNHEY, CDR2 SVGAGI. Losses at the gene ends were 4 bases for V and 0 bases for J; bases not matched to a gene: 8. The CDR3 covers 16 residues. The CDR3 reads CASSSFIGTVNTEAFF. DNA of the CDR3: TGTGCCAGCAGTTCATTTATAGGGACAGTGAACACTGAAGCTTTCTTT.

This clone was counted a few times. Written as DNA, the CDR3 is TGTGCCAGCAGCTTAGGTGCAGGAAGGCCCCAGCATTTT. Translated: CASSLGAGRPQHF. The chain joins TRBV7-9 to TRBJ1-5; D is uncertain. Germline V CDR1 and CDR2: SEHNR, FQNEAQ (reference sequence). CDR3 size: 13 residues. V dropped 1 base and J dropped 9 bases, with 10 bases sitting between them.

This clone was counted only a few times. The chain carries TRBV5-6 and TRBJ1-2, with D unclear. Germline assignment: CDR1 SGHDT and CDR2 YYEEEE. The length of the CDR3 is 13 residues. Trimming stripped 3 bases from V and 0 bases from J, with 6 bases between. The CDR3 sequence is CASSSTPNYGYTF. In nucleotides, the CDR3 is TGTGCCAGCAGCTCCACACCTAACTATGGCTACACCTTC.

This clone was seen only a few times. This sequence joins TRBV7-9 and TRBJ1-1; 7 bases are a match to TRBD1. V gave up 4 bases and J gave up 4 bases; unmatched junction bases: 9. This CDR3 spans 15 amino acids. The germline V gene encodes CDR1 SEHNR and CDR2 FQNEAQ (reference sequence). The CDR3 protein is CASSSPETGSTEAFF. The CDR3 nucleotides read TGTGCCAGCAGCTCCCCCGAGACAGGGAGCACTGAAGCTTTCTTT. Full variable domain (outside the CDR3, taken from reference TRBV7-9 and TRBJ1-1): DTGVSQNPRHKITKRGQNVTFRCDPISEHNRLYWYRQTLGQGPEFLTYFQNEAQLEKSRLLSDRFSAERPKGSFSTLEIQRTEQGDSAMYLCASSSPETGSTEAFFGQGTRLTVV.

The genes are TRBV4-1 and TRBJ2-5; 7 bases are a match to TRBD1. Germline V gives CDR1 MGHRA, CDR2 YSYEKL. The trim removed 5 bases at V and 6 bases at J, leaving 6 bases unmatched. CDR3 length equals 13 residues. As DNA, the CDR3 is TGCGCCAGCAGCGACAGGGTAATGCAGACCCAGTACTTC. Translating it yields CASSDRVMQTQYF.

This clone occurred once. The rearrangement joins TRBV7-2 to TRBJ2-3, with 7 nucleotides matching TRBD1. Trimming cost V 4 bases and J 5 bases; bases outside gene matches: 6. This CDR3 is built from 14 residues. CDR1 is SGHTA and CDR2 is FQGNSA in the germline V gene. CDR3 residues: CASSYWTGGDTQYF. In nucleotides, the CDR3 is TGTGCCAGCAGCTACTGGACAGGCGGAGATACGCAGTATTTT.

The rearrangement links TRBV29-1 to TRBJ1-4; no clear D. Trimming stripped 3 bases from V and 4 bases from J, with 6 bases between. The CDR3 covers 12 residues. Per the germline V gene, CDR1 is SQVTM and CDR2 is ANQGSEA. Written as DNA, the CDR3 is TGCAGCGTTGACGGAGATAATGAAAAACTGTTTTTT. As protein: CSVDGDNEKLFF.

The chain uses TRBV21-1 and TRBJ2-7; the listed D gene, TRBD2, was not tested against the DNA. TRBV21-1 is flagged as a pseudogene. The CDR3 spans 17 residues. The CDR3: CASLGLAGGLGTYEQYV. In DNA form, the CDR3 reads TGTGCCAGCCTGGGACTAGCGGGGGGGTTGGGAACCTACGAGCAGTACGTC.

The rearrangement joins TRBV19 to TRBJ2-7; perhaps TRBD1 as D (5 bases). The germline V gene has CDR1 LNHDA and CDR2 SQIVND (reference sequence). This CDR3 has 14 amino acids. V was cut by 3 bases and J by 7 bases, with 16 bases left in between. Written as DNA, the CDR3 is TGTGCCAGTAGTATGAAGGGGCCCATCGGGGAGCAGTACTTC. It specifies CASSMKGPIGEQYF.

In DNA form, the CDR3 reads TGCGCCAGCAGTGAGTTGGCAGGGTCGGACACCGGGGAGCTGTTTTTT. It codes for CASSELAGSDTGELFF. The chain joins TRBV10-1 to TRBJ2-2; maybe TRBD1 (5 bases). Between the trimmed V and J ends, which lost 1 base and 3 bases, there was a span of 12 bases. CDR1 and CDR2 from the germline V gene are WNHNN and SYGVQD (reference sequence). The CDR3 runs to 16 residues.

In its sample, this clone was seen once. The chain recombines TRBV6-5 with TRBJ2-1, with D maybe TRBD1 (7 bases). Looked up from germline, CDR1 is MNHEY and CDR2 is SVGAGI. The CDR3 spans 15 residues. Trimming stripped 8 bases from V and 0 bases from J, with 14 bases between. The CDR3 DNA is TGTGCCAGCTCGGAGGGGGCTGTCTCCTACAATGAGCAGTTCTTC. Residues: CASSEGAVSYNEQFF.

The V and J genes are TRBV29-1 and TRBJ2-2; D gene uncertain. With 3 bases removed from V and 1 base from J, the gap between germline ends came to 9 bases. The CDR3 sequence is 14 residues long. Germline CDR1 SQVTM, CDR2 ANQGSEA. The CDR3 coding sequence is TGCAGCGTTGATGGAGCTCGGAACACCGGGGAGCTGTTTTTT. Translation: CSVDGARNTGELFF.

This clone was counted only a few times. The chain employs TRBV10-2 and TRBJ2-1, with 14 bases identical to TRBD2. Germline CDR1 WSHSY, CDR2 SAAADI. Unmatched junction bases numbered 4, after V lost 1 base and J lost 5 bases. The CDR3 runs to 17 residues. The CDR3, as DNA: TGCGCCAGCAGTGAGTGGACTAGCGGGGGGCCTAACAATGAGCAGTTCTTC. It encodes CASSEWTSGGPNNEQFF.